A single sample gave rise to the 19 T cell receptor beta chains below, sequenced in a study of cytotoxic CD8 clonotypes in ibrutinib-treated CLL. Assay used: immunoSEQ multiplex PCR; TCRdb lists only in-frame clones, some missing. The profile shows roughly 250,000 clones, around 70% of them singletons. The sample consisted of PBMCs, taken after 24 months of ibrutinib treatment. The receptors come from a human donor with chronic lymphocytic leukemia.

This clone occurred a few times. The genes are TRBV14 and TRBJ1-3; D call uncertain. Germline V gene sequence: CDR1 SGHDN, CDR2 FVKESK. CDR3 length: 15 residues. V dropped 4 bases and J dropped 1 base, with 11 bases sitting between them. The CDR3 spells CASSPFQTSGNTIYF. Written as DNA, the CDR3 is TGTGCCAGCAGCCCCTTCCAAACTTCTGGAAACACCATATATTTT.

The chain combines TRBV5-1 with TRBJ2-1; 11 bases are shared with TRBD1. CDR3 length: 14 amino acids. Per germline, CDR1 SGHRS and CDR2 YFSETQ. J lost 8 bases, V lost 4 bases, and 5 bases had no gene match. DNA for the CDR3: TGCGCCAGCAGCGGACAGGGGGCTGGTGATGAGCAGTTCTTC. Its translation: CASSGQGAGDEQFF.

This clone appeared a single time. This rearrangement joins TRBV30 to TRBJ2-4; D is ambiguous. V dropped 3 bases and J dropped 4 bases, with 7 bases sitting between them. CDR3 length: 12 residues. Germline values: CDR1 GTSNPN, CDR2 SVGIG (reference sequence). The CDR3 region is CAWRGTKNIQYF. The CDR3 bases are TGTGCCTGGAGAGGAACTAAAAACATTCAGTACTTC.

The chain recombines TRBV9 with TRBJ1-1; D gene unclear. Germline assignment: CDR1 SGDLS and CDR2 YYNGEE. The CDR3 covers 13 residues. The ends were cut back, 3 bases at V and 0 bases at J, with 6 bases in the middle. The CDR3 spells CASSAVMNTEAFF. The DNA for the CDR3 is TGTGCCAGCAGCGCCGTTATGAACACTGAAGCTTTCTTT.

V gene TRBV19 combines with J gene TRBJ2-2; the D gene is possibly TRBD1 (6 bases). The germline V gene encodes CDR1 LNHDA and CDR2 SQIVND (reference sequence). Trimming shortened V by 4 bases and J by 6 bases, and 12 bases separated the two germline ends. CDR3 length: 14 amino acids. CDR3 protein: CASSRDILSGELFF. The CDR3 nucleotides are TGTGCCAGTAGTAGGGACATTCTATCCGGGGAGCTGTTTTTT.

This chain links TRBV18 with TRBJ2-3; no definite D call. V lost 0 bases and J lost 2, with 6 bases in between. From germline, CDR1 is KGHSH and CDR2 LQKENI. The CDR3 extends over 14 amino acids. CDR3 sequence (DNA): TGTGCCAGCTCACCACCGTTCGACACAGATACGCAGTATTTT. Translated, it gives CASSPPFDTDTQYF.

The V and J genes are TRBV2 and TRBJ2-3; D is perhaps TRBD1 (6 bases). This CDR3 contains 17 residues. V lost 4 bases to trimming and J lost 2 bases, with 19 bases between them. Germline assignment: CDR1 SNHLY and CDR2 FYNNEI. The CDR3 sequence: CASSVFFRGVPTDTQYF. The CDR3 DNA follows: TGTGCCAGCAGTGTTTTCTTCAGGGGAGTGCCCACAGATACGCAGTATTTT.

In DNA form, the CDR3 reads TGCGCCAGCAGCTTGGGGGCGGAAAACTATGGCTACACCTTC. Translating gives CASSLGAENYGYTF. The rearrangement joins TRBV5-1 to TRBJ1-2; D call uncertain. The V and J ends lost 0 bases and 2 bases respectively, with 8 bases between them. The CDR3 runs 14 residues. The germline CDR1 and CDR2 sequences are SGHRS and YFSETQ.

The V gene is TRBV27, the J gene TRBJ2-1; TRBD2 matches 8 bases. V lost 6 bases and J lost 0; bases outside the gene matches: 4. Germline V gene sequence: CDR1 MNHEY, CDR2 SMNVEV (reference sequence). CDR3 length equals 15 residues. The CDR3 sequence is CASSLAGSSYNEQFF. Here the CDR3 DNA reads TGTGCCAGCAGCCTAGCGGGTAGCTCCTACAATGAGCAGTTCTTC.

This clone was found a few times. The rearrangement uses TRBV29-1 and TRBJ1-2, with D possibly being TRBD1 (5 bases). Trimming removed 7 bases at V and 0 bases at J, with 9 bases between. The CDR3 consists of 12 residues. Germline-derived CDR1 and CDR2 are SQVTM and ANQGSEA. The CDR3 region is CSASQANYGYTF. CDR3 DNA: TGCAGCGCCTCACAGGCTAACTATGGCTACACCTTC. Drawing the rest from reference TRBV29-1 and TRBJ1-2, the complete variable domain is SAVISQKPSRDICQRGTSLTIQCQVDSQVTMMFWYRQQPGQSLTLIATANQGSEATYESGFVIDKFPISRPNLTFSTLTVSNMSPEDSSIYLCSASQANYGYTFGSGTRLTVV.

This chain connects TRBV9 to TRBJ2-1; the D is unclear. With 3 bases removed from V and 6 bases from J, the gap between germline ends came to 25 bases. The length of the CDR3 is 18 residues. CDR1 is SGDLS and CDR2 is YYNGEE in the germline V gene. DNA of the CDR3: TGTGCCAGCAGCGAGCCAGTACCCCTGAGCGTCCCAAGCAATGAGCAGTTCTTC. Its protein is CASSEPVPLSVPSNEQFF.

CDR3 bases: TGCGCCAGCAGCTTGGATTCGCGTGGGGAGCAGTTCTTC. Encoded protein: CASSLDSRGEQFF. The V and J genes are TRBV5-1 and TRBJ2-1; D remains ambiguous. This CDR3 has 13 amino acids. V was pared by 0 bases and J by 10 bases, with 11 bases between. CDR1 SGHRS and CDR2 YFSETQ come from the germline V gene.

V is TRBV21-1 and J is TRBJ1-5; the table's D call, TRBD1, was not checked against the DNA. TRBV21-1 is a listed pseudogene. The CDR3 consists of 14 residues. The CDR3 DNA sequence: TGTGCCAGCAGAATTGCAGGGCCCAATCAGCCCCAGCATTTT. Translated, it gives CASRIAGPNQPQHF.

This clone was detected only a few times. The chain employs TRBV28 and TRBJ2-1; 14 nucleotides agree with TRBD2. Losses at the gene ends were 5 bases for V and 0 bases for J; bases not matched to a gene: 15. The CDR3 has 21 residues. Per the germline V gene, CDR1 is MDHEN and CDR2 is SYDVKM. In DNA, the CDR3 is TGTGCCAGCAGTCCCTCTTTGGTCTGGACTAGCGGGAGGAGCTCCTACAATGAGCAGTTCTTC. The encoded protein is CASSPSLVWTSGRSSYNEQFF.

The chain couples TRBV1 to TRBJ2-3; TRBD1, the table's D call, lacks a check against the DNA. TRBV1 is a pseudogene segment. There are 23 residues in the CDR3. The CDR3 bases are TGCACCAGCAGCCTCCAACAGGGATCTCGAGACAACCCCTTTCCCATTAGCACAGATACGCAGTATTTT. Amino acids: CTSSLQQGSRDNPFPISTDTQYF.

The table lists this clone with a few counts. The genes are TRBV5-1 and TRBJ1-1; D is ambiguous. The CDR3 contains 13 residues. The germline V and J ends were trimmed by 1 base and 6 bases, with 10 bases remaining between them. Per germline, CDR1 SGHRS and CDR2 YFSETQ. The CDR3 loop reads CASSLTNRAEAFF. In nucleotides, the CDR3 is TGCGCCAGCAGCTTGACAAACCGAGCTGAAGCTTTCTTT. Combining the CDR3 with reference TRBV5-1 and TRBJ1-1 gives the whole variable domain KAGVTQTPRYLIKTRGQQVTLSCSPISGHRSVSWYQQTPGQGLQFLFEYFSETQRNKGNFPGRFSGRQFSNSRSEMNVSTLELGDSALYLCASSLTNRAEAFFGQGTRLTVV.

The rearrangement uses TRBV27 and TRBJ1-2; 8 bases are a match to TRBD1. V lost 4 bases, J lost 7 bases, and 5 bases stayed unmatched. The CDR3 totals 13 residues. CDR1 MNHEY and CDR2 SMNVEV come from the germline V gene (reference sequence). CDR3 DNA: TGTGCCAGCAGTTGGACAGGGTATGGTGGCTACACCTTC. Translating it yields CASSWTGYGGYTF.

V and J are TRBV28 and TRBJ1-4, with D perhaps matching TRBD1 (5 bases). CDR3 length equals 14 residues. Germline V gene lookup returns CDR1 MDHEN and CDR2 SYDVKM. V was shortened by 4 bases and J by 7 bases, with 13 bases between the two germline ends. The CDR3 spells CASSYLGASEKLFF. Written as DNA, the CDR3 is TGTGCCAGCAGTTACCTCGGGGCAAGTGAAAAACTGTTTTTT.

The CDR3 DNA reads TGTGCCAGCTCACCCGGGACCGACTTCACCGGGGAGCTGTTTTTT. Protein sequence: CASSPGTDFTGELFF. V and J are TRBV18 and TRBJ2-2; D may be TRBD1 or TRBD2 (5 bases each). The CDR3 extends over 15 amino acids. CDR1 is KGHSH, CDR2 LQKENI, per germline. Trimming took 3 bases from V and 4 from J, leaving 12 bases between them.